This T cell receptor beta chain was captured in a study of OX40 agonist ivuxolimab in advanced cancers. Repertoires were generated with immunoSEQ multiplex PCR, while TCRdb's copy carries only in-frame clones and drops some. Of tens of thousands of clones detected, approximately 90% appear once; the ten largest clones hold over 0.35%. Trimming left V 2 bases short and J 8 bases short, with 6 bases between. The CDR3 has 12 residues. Germline loops: CDR1 MNHEY, CDR2 SVGAGI. This clonotype originated in an adult with an advanced solid tumor such as melanoma, head and neck, liver or kidney cancer. The sample was CD4+ or CD8+ T cells sorted from blood, taken in a trial of the OX40 agonist ivuxolimab. This sequence joins TRBV6-5 and TRBJ1-4; D gene unclear. The CDR3 reads CASSYPQEKLFF. The CDR3 DNA sequence: TGTGCCAGCAGTTACCCGCAGGAAAAACTGTTTTTT.